In its sample, the clone carrying this T cell receptor (beta chain) was seen once. Recruitment covered about 26 US areas and drew participants whose ages spanned 18 to 89 years. This specimen comes from a study of blood T cell repertoires in COVID-19. Germline lookup yields CDR1 MNHEY and CDR2 SMNVEV (reference sequence). The CDR3 runs to 11 residues. Trimming took off 4 bases at V and 5 bases at J, with 6 bases between the two ends. Assay: immunoSEQ multiplex PCR; the TCRdb copy retains only in-frame clones and omits some. The sample lists 300,000 to 350,000 clones, around 87% occurring once. The source material was PBMCs or T cells enriched from blood (not recorded which). The rearrangement links TRBV27 to TRBJ2-7, with no clear D. The TCR originated in a woman between 18 and 29 years old with acute COVID-19. DNA for the CDR3: TGTGCCAGCAGTTATCGTAACGAGCAGTACTTC. Amino acid sequence: CASSYRNEQYF.